The next 19 T cell receptor beta chains were all read from a single sample in a study of shared clonotypes between healthy human individuals. Sequencing was performed with immunoSEQ multiplex PCR; in TCRdb, only in-frame clones are kept and a portion is missing. Here the sample spans 550,000 to 800,000 clones, roughly 70% being singletons. Sequenced material: memory CD4+ T cells sorted from blood. Indicated subset: CD45RA-negative fraction. All receptors come from a woman in her 30s in good health.

V usage is TRBV5-4 and J usage is TRBJ2-6; no firm D call. Germline V lookup: CDR1 SGHNT, CDR2 YYREEE (reference sequence). This CDR3 is built from 16 residues. Trimming shortened V by 0 bases and J by 2 bases, and 9 bases separated the two germline ends. The CDR3 region has the DNA TGTGCCAGCAGCTTGGCTCAGCCCGCTGGGGCCAACGTCCTGACTTTC. This encodes CASSLAQPAGANVLTF. The complete variable domain, with remaining parts taken from reference TRBV5-4 and TRBJ2-6, reads ETGVTQSPTHLIKTRGQQVTLRCSSQSGHNTVSWYQQALGQGPQFIFQYYREEENGRGNFPPRFSGLQFPNYSSELNVNALELDDSALYLCASSLAQPAGANVLTFGAGSRLTVL.

The CDR3 spells CASRETQGARGYTF. In nucleotides, the CDR3 is TGTGCCAGCAGAGAAACACAGGGGGCAAGAGGCTACACCTTC. The chain has TRBV5-6 and TRBJ1-2; 9 positions agree with TRBD1. The CDR3 consists of 14 residues. Germline V gives CDR1 SGHDT, CDR2 YYEEEE. With 5 bases clipped from V and 8 bases from J, the junction kept 10 bases outside the gene matches. Looking up the rest from reference TRBV5-6 and TRBJ1-2 gives the full variable domain: DAGVTQSPTHLIKTRGQQVTLRCSPKSGHDTVSWYQQALGQGPQFIFQYYEEEERQRGNFPDRFSGHQFPNYSSELNVNALLLGDSALYLCASRETQGARGYTFGSGTRLTVV.

The V and J genes are TRBV10-1 and TRBJ2-1; TRBD2 matches 9 bases. The germline V gene has CDR1 WNHNN and CDR2 SYGVQD (reference sequence). The CDR3 totals 15 residues. Losses at the gene ends were 4 bases for V and 2 bases for J; bases not matched to a gene: 3. The CDR3 DNA follows: TGCGCCAGCAGTGCGACTAGCGGACCCTACAATGAGCAGTTCTTC. It specifies CASSATSGPYNEQFF.

V gene TRBV27 combines with J gene TRBJ1-3; the D gene is possibly TRBD1 (5 bases). Trimming stripped 2 bases from V and 0 bases from J, with 8 bases between. This CDR3 has 15 amino acids. The germline gives CDR1 MNHEY, CDR2 SMNVEV (reference sequence). In nucleotides, the CDR3 is TGTGCCAGCAGTTTAAGAGGGGCCTCTGGAAACACCATATATTTT. It specifies CASSLRGASGNTIYF.

V gene TRBV20-1 combines with J gene TRBJ1-6; D remains unclear. Germline V gene data show CDR1 as DFQATT and CDR2 as SNEGSKA (reference sequence). The length of the CDR3 is 11 residues. Deletions cut 3 bases from V and 10 bases from J, with 7 bases between. CDR3 sequence: CSASGSSPLHF. The CDR3, as DNA: TGCAGTGCTAGTGGTTCCTCACCCCTCCACTTT.

The CDR3 sequence: CASSTQGNSNQPQHF. DNA of the CDR3: TGTGCCAGCAGTACACAGGGGAATAGCAATCAGCCCCAGCATTTT. The genes are TRBV6-1 and TRBJ1-5, with 7 bases matching TRBD1. The J segment lost 0 bases and the V segment lost 5 bases, leaving 4 bases of the junction unmatched. Germline CDR1 reads MNHNS; CDR2 reads SASEGT. The CDR3 consists of 15 residues.

This rearrangement joins TRBV6-1 to TRBJ1-1; the D is unclear. The CDR3 length is 16 residues. Deletions cut 2 bases from V and 0 bases from J, with 13 bases between. In germline, CDR1 is MNHNS, CDR2 SASEGT. The DNA of the CDR3 is TGTGCCAGCAGTGAACGGCAGCAGATCATGAACACTGAAGCTTTCTTT. It encodes CASSERQQIMNTEAFF.

V is TRBV9 and J is TRBJ2-1; TRBD1 is a possible D gene (5 bases). This CDR3 comprises 16 residues. Trimming removed 4 bases from V and 5 bases from J, with 19 bases in between. The germline gives CDR1 SGDLS, CDR2 YYNGEE. The CDR3, as DNA: TGTGCCAGCAGCCAAGTCCAGGGAACACTCGACAATGAGCAGTTCTTC. Its protein is CASSQVQGTLDNEQFF.

The chain couples TRBV16 to TRBJ2-7; 7 nucleotides align to TRBD2. V gave up 3 bases and J gave up 1 base; unmatched junction bases: 9. The length of the CDR3 is 16 residues. CDR1 and CDR2 from the germline V gene are KGHSY and FQNENV. The CDR3 DNA sequence: TGTGCCAGCAGCCATCAGGCAACTAGCGTTTCCTACGAGCAGTACTTC. Translating it yields CASSHQATSVSYEQYF.

Many counts were recorded for this clone. DNA for the CDR3: TGTGCCAGCAGTTACGGGCAGAATCAGCCCCAGCATTTT. It translates to CASSYGQNQPQHF. The chain combines TRBV6-5 with TRBJ1-5; unclear D gene. The CDR3 sequence is 13 residues long. Looked up from germline, CDR1 is MNHEY and CDR2 is SVGAGI. The V end lost 2 bases, the J end lost 4 bases, and 6 bases lay between the germline ends.

Regarding this clone: Additional DNA sequences in this sample encode the identical CDR3. V is TRBV27 and J is TRBJ2-1; D unresolved. The V gene's germline CDR1 is MNHEY and CDR2 SMNVEV (reference sequence). CDR3 length equals 12 residues. V was trimmed by 4 bases and J by 4 bases, leaving 5 bases between them. CDR3: CASSSPYNEQFF. CDR3 coding DNA: TGTGCCAGCAGTTCGCCTTACAATGAGCAGTTCTTC.

The chain carries TRBV5-1 and TRBJ2-5; 7 nucleotides align to TRBD2. This CDR3 contains 15 residues. Germline CDR1 SGHRS, CDR2 YFSETQ. Germline trimming cut 5 bases from V and 11 bases from J; bases unmatched to any gene: 18. The CDR3 DNA reads as TGCGCCAGCAGTCAACCGGGAGGCCCGGAGAGCGGGCAGTACTTC. Protein: CASSQPGGPESGQYF. Looking up the rest from reference TRBV5-1 and TRBJ2-5 gives the full variable domain: KAGVTQTPRYLIKTRGQQVTLSCSPISGHRSVSWYQQTPGQGLQFLFEYFSETQRNKGNFPGRFSGRQFSNSRSEMNVSTLELGDSALYLCASSQPGGPESGQYFGPGTRLLVL.

This chain joins TRBV28 and TRBJ2-6; D not resolved. Germline CDR1 MDHEN, CDR2 SYDVKM. Trimming removed 4 bases from V and 1 base from J, with 26 bases in between. This CDR3 contains 21 residues. The CDR3 DNA is TGTGCCAGCAGTTCGCACACCCCTCGGACGTCGGATCCTTCTGGGGCCAACGTCCTGACTTTC. Translating it yields CASSSHTPRTSDPSGANVLTF.

V usage is TRBV28 and J usage is TRBJ1-5; no definite D call. Germline V gives CDR1 MDHEN, CDR2 SYDVKM. The CDR3 runs 14 residues. V dropped 4 bases and J dropped 6 bases, with 13 bases sitting between them. DNA for the CDR3: TGTGCCAGCAGTTACGGGAGGTCGCGTCAGCCCCAGCATTTT. This gives the protein CASSYGRSRQPQHF.

This clone was found once. V and J are TRBV29-1 and TRBJ1-1, with 10 bases lining up with TRBD1. The CDR3 is made up of 14 amino acids. J gave up 2 bases and V 8 bases, and 8 bases lay outside the gene matches. In germline, CDR1 is SQVTM, CDR2 ANQGSEA. The CDR3 here is CSQFLTGGNTEAFF. CDR3 nucleotides: TGCAGCCAATTCTTGACAGGGGGCAACACTGAAGCTTTCTTT.

CDR3 coding DNA: TGTGCCAGCATGGGACAGGGAATCTCTGGAAACACCATATATTTT. This codes for CASMGQGISGNTIYF. This chain connects TRBV6-6 to TRBJ1-3; 9 bases map to TRBD1. Germline assignment: CDR1 MNHNY and CDR2 SVGAGI (reference sequence). The junction had 4 bases not matched to a gene; V was cut back by 7 bases and J by 0 bases. CDR3 length: 15 residues.

The table lists this clone with a count of one. The gene calls are TRBV19 and TRBJ1-2; 7 bases line up with TRBD1. Germline V gene sequence: CDR1 LNHDA, CDR2 SQIVND (reference sequence). There are 15 residues in the CDR3. V shed 6 bases and J 8 bases; nucleotides not matched to a gene: 15. In nucleotides, the CDR3 is TGTGCCAGTAGATCTCCCCTAACGAGGGGGCACGGCTACACCTTC. Its translation is CASRSPLTRGHGYTF.

The chain joins TRBV7-9 to TRBJ1-1; the D gene is possibly TRBD1 (6 bases). The CDR3 sequence is 17 residues long. With 4 bases removed from V and 1 base from J, the gap between germline ends came to 19 bases. Germline V gives CDR1 SEHNR, CDR2 FQNEAQ (reference sequence). As DNA, the CDR3 is TGTGCCAGCAGCTCGAAGGGATCTACAGGGAAGAACACTGAAGCTTTCTTT. Protein sequence: CASSSKGSTGKNTEAFF.

The chain combines TRBV4-1 with TRBJ1-1; D is unclear. The CDR3 has 16 residues. V lost 0 bases and J 4 bases, leaving 15 bases between the germline ends. Germline CDR1 and CDR2: MGHRA and YSYEKL. CDR3 sequence (DNA): TGCGCCAGCAGCCAAGATCGGAGGCGGGAGGGCACTGAAGCTTTCTTT. Its translation: CASSQDRRREGTEAFF.